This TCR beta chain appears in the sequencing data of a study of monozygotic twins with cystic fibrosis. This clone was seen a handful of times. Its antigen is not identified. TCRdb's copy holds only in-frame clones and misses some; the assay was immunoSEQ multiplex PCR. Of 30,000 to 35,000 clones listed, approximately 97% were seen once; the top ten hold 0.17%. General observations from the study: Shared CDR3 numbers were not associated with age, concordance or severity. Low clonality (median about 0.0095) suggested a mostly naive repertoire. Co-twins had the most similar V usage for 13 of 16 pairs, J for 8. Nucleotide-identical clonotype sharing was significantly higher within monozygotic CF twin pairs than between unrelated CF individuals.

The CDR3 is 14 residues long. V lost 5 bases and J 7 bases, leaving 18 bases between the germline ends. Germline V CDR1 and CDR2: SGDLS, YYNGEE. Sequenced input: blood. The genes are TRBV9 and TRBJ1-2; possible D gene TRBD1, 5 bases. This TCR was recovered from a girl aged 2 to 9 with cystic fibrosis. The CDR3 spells CASSGRPGALGYTF. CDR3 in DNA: TGTGCCAGCAGTGGCCGGCCTGGGGCTCTTGGCTACACCTTC. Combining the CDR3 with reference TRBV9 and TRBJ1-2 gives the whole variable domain DSGVTQTPKHLITATGQRVTLRCSPRSGDLSVYWYQQSLDQGLQFLIQYYNGEERAKGNILERFSAQQFPDLHSELNLSSLELGDSALYFCASSGRPGALGYTFGSGTRLTVV.